This entry describes one T cell receptor (beta chain). TCRdb analysed the reads with MiXCR anew, one entry per CDR3 protein. The data contain approximately 260,000 distinct CDR3 sequences, 17% of them seen just once; the ten biggest clones take up less than 60%. The record originates from a study of T cell repertoires in cytomegalovirus infection. The specimen was CD8+ T cells from PBMCs. The clonotype originates from a human donor in good health (CMV status not recorded). Some clones in this sample may be carry-over from other donors' samples.

The CDR3 DNA sequence: TGTGCCAGCATCGCAGGGTTCTCTGGAAACACCATATATTTT. This encodes CASIAGFSGNTIYF. This chain connects TRBV2 to TRBJ1-3; tentatively, D is TRBD1 (5 bases). Trimming cost V 7 bases and J 0 bases, with 10 bases left between them. The CDR3 is made up of 14 amino acids. The germline V gene encodes CDR1 SNHLY and CDR2 FYNNEI.